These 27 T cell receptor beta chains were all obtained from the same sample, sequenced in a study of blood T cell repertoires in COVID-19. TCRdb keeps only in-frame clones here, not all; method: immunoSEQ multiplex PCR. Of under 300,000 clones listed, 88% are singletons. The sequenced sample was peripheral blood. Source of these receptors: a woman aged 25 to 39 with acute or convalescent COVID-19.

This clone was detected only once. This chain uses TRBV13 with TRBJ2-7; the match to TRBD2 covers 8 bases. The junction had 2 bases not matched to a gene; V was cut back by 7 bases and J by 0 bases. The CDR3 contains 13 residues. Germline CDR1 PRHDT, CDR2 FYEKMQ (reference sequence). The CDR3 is CASKAGVSYEQYF. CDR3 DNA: TGTGCCAGCAAAGCGGGAGTCTCCTACGAGCAGTACTTC.

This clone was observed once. The CDR3 nucleotides read TGTGCCAGCAGCCTCGGTCAGCGGGGCTATGGCTACACCTTC. Amino acids: CASSLGQRGYGYTF. The V and J genes are TRBV6-5 and TRBJ1-2; D unclear. Trimming shortened V by 6 bases and J by 4 bases, and 15 bases separated the two germline ends. Germline lookup yields CDR1 MNHEY and CDR2 SVGAGI. This CDR3 has 14 residues.

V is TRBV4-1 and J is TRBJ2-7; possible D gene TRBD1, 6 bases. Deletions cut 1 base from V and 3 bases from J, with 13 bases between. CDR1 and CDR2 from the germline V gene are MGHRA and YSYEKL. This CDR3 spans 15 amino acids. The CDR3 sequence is CASSQGKQGNYEQYF. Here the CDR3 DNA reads TGCGCCAGCAGCCAAGGGAAACAGGGTAACTACGAGCAGTACTTC.

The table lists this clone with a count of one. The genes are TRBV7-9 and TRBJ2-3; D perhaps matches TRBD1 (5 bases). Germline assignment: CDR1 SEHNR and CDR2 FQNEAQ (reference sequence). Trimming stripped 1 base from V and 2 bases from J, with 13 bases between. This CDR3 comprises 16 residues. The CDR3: CASSLEGIRHTDTQYF. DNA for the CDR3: TGTGCCAGCAGCTTAGAGGGGATTCGGCACACAGATACGCAGTATTTT.

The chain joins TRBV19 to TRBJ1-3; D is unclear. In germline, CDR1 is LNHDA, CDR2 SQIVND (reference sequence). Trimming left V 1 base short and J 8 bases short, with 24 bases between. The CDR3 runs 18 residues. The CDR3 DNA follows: TGTGCCAGTAGTATAGGAATAGGAGCGGCAGCTAGTACCTACACCATATATTTT. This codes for CASSIGIGAAASTYTIYF.

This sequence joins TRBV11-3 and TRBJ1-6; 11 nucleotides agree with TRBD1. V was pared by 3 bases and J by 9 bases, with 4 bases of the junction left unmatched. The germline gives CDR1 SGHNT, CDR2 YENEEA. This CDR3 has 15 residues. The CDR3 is CASSFRTGGGSPLHF. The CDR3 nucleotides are TGTGCCAGCAGCTTCCGGACAGGGGGCGGTTCACCCCTCCACTTT.

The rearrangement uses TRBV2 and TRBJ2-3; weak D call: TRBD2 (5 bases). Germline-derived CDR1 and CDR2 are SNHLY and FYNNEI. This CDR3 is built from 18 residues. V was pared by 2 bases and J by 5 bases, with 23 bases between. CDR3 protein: CASSETAYPRGWGDTQYF. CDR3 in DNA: TGTGCCAGCAGTGAAACGGCCTACCCTCGCGGGTGGGGAGATACGCAGTATTTT.

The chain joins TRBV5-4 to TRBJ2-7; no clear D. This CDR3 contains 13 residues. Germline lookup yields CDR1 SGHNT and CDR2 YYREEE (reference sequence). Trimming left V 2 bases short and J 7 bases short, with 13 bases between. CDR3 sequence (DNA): TGTGCCAGCAGCTTCGACCCGGCGAGGGAGCAGTACTTC. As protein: CASSFDPAREQYF.

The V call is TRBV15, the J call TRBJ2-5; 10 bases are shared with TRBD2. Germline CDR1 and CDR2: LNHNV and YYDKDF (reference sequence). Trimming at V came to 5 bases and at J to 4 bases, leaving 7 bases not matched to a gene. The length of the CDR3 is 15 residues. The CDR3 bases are TGTGCCACCAGCCCCGGGCTAGCGGGAGCAGAGACCCAGTACTTC. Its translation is CATSPGLAGAETQYF.

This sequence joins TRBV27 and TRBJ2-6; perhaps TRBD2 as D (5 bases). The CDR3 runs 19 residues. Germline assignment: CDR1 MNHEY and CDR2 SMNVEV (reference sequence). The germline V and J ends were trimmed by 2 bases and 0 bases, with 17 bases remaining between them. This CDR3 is CASSLIGRTFLSGANVLTF. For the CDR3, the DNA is TGTGCCAGCAGTTTAATAGGCAGGACTTTTCTCTCTGGGGCCAACGTCCTGACTTTC.

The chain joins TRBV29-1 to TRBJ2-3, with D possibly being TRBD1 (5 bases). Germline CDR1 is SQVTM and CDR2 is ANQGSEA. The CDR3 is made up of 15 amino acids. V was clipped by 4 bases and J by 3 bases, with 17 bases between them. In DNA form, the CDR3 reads TGCAGCGTTGGGGGCCTTTGGCCCAGGACAGATACGCAGTATTTT. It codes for CSVGGLWPRTDTQYF.

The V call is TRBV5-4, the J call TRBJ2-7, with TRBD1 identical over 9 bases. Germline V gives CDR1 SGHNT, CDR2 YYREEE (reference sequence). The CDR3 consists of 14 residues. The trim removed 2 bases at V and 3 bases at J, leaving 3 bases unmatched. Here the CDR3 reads CASSLGTGRYEQYF. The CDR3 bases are TGTGCCAGCAGCTTAGGGACAGGGCGCTACGAGCAGTACTTC.

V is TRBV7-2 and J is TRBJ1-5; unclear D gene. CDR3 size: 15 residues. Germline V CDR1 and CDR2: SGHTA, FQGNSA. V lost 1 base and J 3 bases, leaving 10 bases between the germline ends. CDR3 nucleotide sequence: TGTGCCAGCAGCTTAGAACCAGACATCAATCAGCCCCAGCATTTT. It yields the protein CASSLEPDINQPQHF.

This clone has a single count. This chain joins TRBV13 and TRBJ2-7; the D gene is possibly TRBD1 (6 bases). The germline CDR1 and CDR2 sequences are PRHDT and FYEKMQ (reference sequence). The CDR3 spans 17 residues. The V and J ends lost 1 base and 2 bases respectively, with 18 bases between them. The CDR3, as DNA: TGTGCCAGCAGCTTAGTGCCCCCCGGGACATATACCTACGAGCAGTACTTC. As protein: CASSLVPPGTYTYEQYF.

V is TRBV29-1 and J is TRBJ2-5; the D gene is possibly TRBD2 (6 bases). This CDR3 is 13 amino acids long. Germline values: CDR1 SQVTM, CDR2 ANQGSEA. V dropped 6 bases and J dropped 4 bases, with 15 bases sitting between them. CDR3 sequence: CSVSVQEGETQYF. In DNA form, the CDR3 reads TGCAGCGTATCGGTGCAGGAGGGAGAGACCCAGTACTTC.

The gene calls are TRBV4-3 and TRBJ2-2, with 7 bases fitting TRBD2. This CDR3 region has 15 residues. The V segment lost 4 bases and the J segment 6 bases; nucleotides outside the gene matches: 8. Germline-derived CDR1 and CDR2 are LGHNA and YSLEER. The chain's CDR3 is CASSRWTRVAGELFF. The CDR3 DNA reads TGCGCCAGCAGCCGATGGACTAGGGTAGCCGGGGAGCTGTTTTTT.

The CDR3 nucleotides are TGTGCCAGCAGCTCGGGAGGGGGCGGAGAGACCCAGTACTTC. Protein: CASSSGGGGETQYF. The V call is TRBV7-2, the J call TRBJ2-5; D is possibly TRBD2 (8 bases). This CDR3 has 14 amino acids. Germline V gene lookup returns CDR1 SGHTA and CDR2 FQGNSA. V dropped 4 bases and J dropped 4 bases, with 13 bases sitting between them.

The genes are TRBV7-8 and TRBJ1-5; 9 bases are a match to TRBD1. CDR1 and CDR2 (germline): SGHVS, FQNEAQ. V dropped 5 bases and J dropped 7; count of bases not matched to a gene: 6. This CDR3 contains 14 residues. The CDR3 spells CASSQQGAGQPQHF. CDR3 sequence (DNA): TGTGCCAGCAGCCAACAGGGGGCCGGACAGCCCCAGCATTTT.

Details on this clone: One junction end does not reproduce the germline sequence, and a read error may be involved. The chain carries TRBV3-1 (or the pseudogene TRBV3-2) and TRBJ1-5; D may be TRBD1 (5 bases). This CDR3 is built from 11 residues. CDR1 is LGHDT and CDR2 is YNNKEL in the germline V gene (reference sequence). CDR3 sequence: CASSQDWGVPF. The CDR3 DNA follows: TGTGCCAGCAGCCAAGATTGGGGGGTCCCGTTT.

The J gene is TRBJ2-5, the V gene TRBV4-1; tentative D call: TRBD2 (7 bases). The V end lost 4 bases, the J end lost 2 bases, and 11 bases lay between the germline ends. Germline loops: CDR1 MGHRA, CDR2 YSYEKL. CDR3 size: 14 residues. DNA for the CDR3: TGCGCCAGCAGCCTCGGGGGGCCACAAGAGACCCAGTACTTC. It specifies CASSLGGPQETQYF.

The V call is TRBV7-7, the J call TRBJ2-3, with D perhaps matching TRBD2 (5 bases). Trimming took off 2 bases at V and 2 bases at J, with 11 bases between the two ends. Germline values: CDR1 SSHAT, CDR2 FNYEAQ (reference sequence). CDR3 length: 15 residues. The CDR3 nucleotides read TGTGCCAGCAGCTTAACGGCGGAGGACACAGATACGCAGTATTTT. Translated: CASSLTAEDTDTQYF.

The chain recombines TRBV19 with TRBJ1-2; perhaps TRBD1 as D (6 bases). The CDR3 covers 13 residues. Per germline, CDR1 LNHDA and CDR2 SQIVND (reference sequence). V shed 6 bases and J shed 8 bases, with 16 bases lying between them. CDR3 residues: CASRRAGGQGYTF. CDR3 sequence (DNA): TGTGCCAGTAGAAGAGCAGGAGGACAGGGCTACACCTTC.

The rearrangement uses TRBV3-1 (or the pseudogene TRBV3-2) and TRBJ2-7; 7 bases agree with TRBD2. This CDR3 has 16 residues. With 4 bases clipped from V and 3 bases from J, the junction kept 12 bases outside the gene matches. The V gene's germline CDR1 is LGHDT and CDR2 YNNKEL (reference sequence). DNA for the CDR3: TGTGCCAGCAGCCCTTGGGGGAGCGGGATGGGCTACGAGCAGTACTTC. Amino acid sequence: CASSPWGSGMGYEQYF.

The CDR3: CASSSPGQGTEAFF. The CDR3, as DNA: TGTGCCAGCAGCTCCCCGGGACAGGGGACTGAAGCTTTCTTT. The V call is TRBV7-9, the J call TRBJ1-1, with 10 nucleotides matching TRBD1. The germline CDR1 and CDR2 sequences are SEHNR and FQNEAQ (reference sequence). Trimming cost V 4 bases and J 5 bases; bases outside gene matches: 4. The CDR3 has 14 residues.

This CDR3 reads CSASSSRLGIYEQYF. The CDR3 region has the DNA TGCAGTGCGAGTAGTTCGAGACTAGGTATCTACGAGCAGTACTTC. The V and J genes are TRBV20-1 and TRBJ2-7, with D perhaps matching TRBD2 (6 bases). Germline V gene data show CDR1 as DFQATT and CDR2 as SNEGSKA (reference sequence). The CDR3 covers 15 residues. V lost 6 bases, J lost 3 bases, and 21 bases lay in between.

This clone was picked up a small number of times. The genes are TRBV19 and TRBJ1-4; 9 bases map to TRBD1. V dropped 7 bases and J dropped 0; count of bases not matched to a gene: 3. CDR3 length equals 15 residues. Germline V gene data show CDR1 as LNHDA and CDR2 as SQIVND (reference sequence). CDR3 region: CASTRQGATNEKLFF. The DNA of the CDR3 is TGTGCCAGTACCCGACAGGGGGCAACTAATGAAAAACTGTTTTTT.

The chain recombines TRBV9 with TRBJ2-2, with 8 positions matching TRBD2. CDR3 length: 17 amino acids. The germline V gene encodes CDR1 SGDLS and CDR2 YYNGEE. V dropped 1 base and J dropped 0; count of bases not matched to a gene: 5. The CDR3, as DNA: TGTGCCAGCAGCGTAATGTCGGGAGGGACGAACACCGGGGAGCTGTTTTTT. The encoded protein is CASSVMSGGTNTGELFF.